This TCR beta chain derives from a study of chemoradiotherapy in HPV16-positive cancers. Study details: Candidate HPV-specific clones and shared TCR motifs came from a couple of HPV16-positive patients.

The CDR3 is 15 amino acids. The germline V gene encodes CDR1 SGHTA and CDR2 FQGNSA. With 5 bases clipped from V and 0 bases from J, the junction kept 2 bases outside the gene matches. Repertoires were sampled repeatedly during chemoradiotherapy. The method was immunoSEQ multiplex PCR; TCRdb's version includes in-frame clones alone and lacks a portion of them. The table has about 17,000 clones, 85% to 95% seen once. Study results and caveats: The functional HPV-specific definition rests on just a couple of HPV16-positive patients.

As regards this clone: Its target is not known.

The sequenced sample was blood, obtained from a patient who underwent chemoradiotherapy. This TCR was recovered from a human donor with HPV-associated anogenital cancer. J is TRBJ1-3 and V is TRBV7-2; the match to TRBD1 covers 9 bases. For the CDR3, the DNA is TGTGCCAGCAGCGAACAGGGGGCCTCTGGAAACACCATATATTTT. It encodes CASSEQGASGNTIYF.